The clone carrying this T cell receptor beta chain was counted many times. Its antigen is as yet unknown. The data derive from a study of human T cells and chemical hapten exposure. Looking at the study overall: 2% DPC was applied to about 2 cm by about 2 cm of upper inner arm skin for sensitization. Throughout a study of 20 to 30 weeks, patients underwent weekly scalp administration of diphenylcyclopropenone doses.

Regarding the study as a whole: Patch test score showed a positive correlation with PT1 expanded TCR counts.

TCRdb used MiXCR to reprocess the RACE reads, holding one entry per CDR3 protein. The table lists about 380,000 distinct CDR3 sequences, approximately 5.1% of them singletons. From germline, CDR1 is MDHEN and CDR2 SYDVKM. V was cut by 3 bases and J by 1 base, with 12 bases left in between. The CDR3 spans 15 residues. Sample time point: pre-sensitization, week 0. As for treatment: therapeutic diphenylcyclopropenone sensitization with weekly scalp DPC. Sequencing was performed on whole blood, taken in connection with sensitization to the hapten diphenylcyclopropenone (DPC). The gene calls are TRBV28 and TRBJ1-1; D is uncertain. This clonotype was obtained from a woman aged 45-59 years with alopecia areata. Some clones in this sample may be carry-over from other donors' samples. The CDR3 loop reads CASSFLTLRNTEAFF. The DNA of the CDR3 is TGTGCCAGCAGTTTTCTTACCCTTAGGAACACTGAAGCTTTCTTT.